Sequencing of this T cell receptor (beta chain) was carried out in a study of blood T cell repertoires in COVID-19. This CDR3 is 12 amino acids long. Germline CDR1 reads MNHEY; CDR2 reads SMNVEV (reference sequence). V was shortened by 8 bases and J by 4 bases, with 12 bases between the two germline ends. Produced via immunoSEQ multiplex PCR; TCRdb's table is partial and in-frame only. Of around 190,000 clones listed, roughly 76% are singletons. The sample taken for sequencing was peripheral blood. This receptor was obtained from a woman between 35 and 50 years old with COVID-19, enrolled during active disease. V and J are TRBV27 and TRBJ2-7; no firm D call. In DNA, the CDR3 is TGTGCCAGCGGCTCACCAATATACGAGCAGTACTTC. Its translation: CASGSPIYEQYF.